One and the same sample provided the 9 T cell receptor beta chains below, sequenced in a study of shared clonotypes between healthy human individuals. This table comes from immunoSEQ multiplex PCR, and its TCRdb copy is limited to in-frame clones, with some not included. Here the sample spans some 490,000 clones, over 70% being singletons. The sequenced sample was PBMCs. Source of these receptors: a woman between 35 and 50 years old in good health. Some clones in this sample may be carry-over from other donors' samples.

About this clone: Germline is not matched at one junction end, which may reflect a read error. The V and J genes are TRBV2 and TRBJ2-7, with 13 bases that match TRBD2. The CDR3 contains 11 residues. CDR1 is SNHLY, CDR2 FYNNEI, per germline. CDR3 bases: TGTGCCAGCAAGACTAGCGGGAGGAGGGACTTC. It yields the protein CASKTSGRRDF.

A few counts support this clone. The chain is built from TRBV5-3 and TRBJ2-7; D is perhaps TRBD1 (7 bases). TRBV5-3 is assigned to the ORF class and has an uncertain function. The V gene lost 1 base and the J gene lost 7 bases, with 21 bases spanning the gap. The CDR3 runs 16 residues. The CDR3 DNA reads TGTGCCAGAAGCTTGCGCGGCAGGGGGGCCCGTGAGGAGCAGTACTTC. It yields the protein CARSLRGRGAREEQYF.

The table lists this clone with a few counts. The chain uses TRBV30 and TRBJ2-4, with unresolved D. This CDR3 has 16 amino acids. Per germline, CDR1 GTSNPN and CDR2 SVGIG (reference sequence). The V end lost 2 bases, the J end lost 1 base, and 15 bases lay between the germline ends. The DNA for the CDR3 is TGTGCCTGGAGTCACAACGGTGGGTTCGCCAAAAACATTCAGTACTTC. Translated, it gives CAWSHNGGFAKNIQYF.

On this clone itself: Only one base separates this from a far larger clonotype, so it likely reflects a read error. In DNA form, the CDR3 reads TGCGCCAGCAGCCAACATGGAGCTCGCTCCTACGAGCAGTACTTC. Its protein product is CASSQHGARSYEQYF. The V and J genes are TRBV4-1 and TRBJ2-7; D is unclear. Germline V gene lookup returns CDR1 MGHRA and CDR2 YSYEKL. The CDR3 has 15 residues. V was clipped by 2 bases and J by 0 bases, with 11 bases between them.

This clone was recorded at least ten times. Within the sample, other DNA sequences also encode this same CDR3. This chain connects TRBV9 to TRBJ1-5; D perhaps matches TRBD1 (6 bases). Germline-derived CDR1 and CDR2 are SGDLS and YYNGEE. CDR3 length equals 15 residues. Trimming stripped 4 bases from V and 4 bases from J, with 15 bases between. The CDR3 DNA follows: TGTGCCAGCAGCAGGGGGGGAGCCCCAAATCAGCCCCAGCATTTT. This encodes CASSRGGAPNQPQHF.

The rearrangement uses TRBV4-2 and TRBJ2-7; no clear D. CDR3 size: 15 residues. V was clipped by 0 bases and J by 1 base, with 10 bases between them. CDR1 and CDR2 from the germline V gene are LGHNA and YNFKEQ. The CDR3 spells CASSQDLSRSYEQYF. The CDR3 DNA reads TGTGCCAGCAGCCAAGATCTAAGCCGATCCTACGAGCAGTACTTC.

A single count supports this clone. Given a much more abundant clone one base away, this may be a read error. Other DNA sequences in the sample encode the same CDR3. The chain links TRBV28 to TRBJ1-5; D remains ambiguous. Trimming shortened V by 6 bases and J by 5 bases, and 5 bases separated the two germline ends. This CDR3 contains 11 residues. Germline V lookup: CDR1 MDHEN, CDR2 SYDVKM. The CDR3 protein is CASSRYQPQHF. The CDR3 coding sequence is TGTGCCAGCAGCCGGTATCAGCCCCAGCATTTT.

The table lists this clone with a few counts. The CDR3 loop reads CASSRPESNGYTF. The CDR3 region has the DNA TGTGCCAGCAGTCGGCCCGAGTCTAATGGCTACACCTTC. The V call is TRBV6-6, the J call TRBJ1-2; no clear D. V lost 5 bases and J lost 6, with 13 bases in between. CDR1 MNHNY and CDR2 SVGAGI come from the germline V gene (reference sequence). The CDR3 runs 13 residues.

The chain links TRBV7-9 to TRBJ2-7; TRBD1 matches 9 bases. Germline V gene sequence: CDR1 SEHNR, CDR2 FQNEAQ (reference sequence). J lost 4 bases, V lost 5 bases, and 6 bases had no gene match. This CDR3 spans 14 amino acids. The CDR3 loop is CASSPPTGGYEQYF. CDR3 nucleotides: TGTGCCAGCAGCCCGCCGACAGGGGGGTACGAGCAGTACTTC.